What follows are 15 T cell receptor beta chains derived from one specimen sequenced in a study of cytomegalovirus exposure and HLA in healthy donors. PCR amplification relied on 60 Vbeta primers (plus 13 Jbeta primers). The data were produced by immunoSEQ multiplex PCR, yet TCRdb's version contains in-frame clones alone and is incomplete. Among around 70,000 clones listed, around 80% were seen once. The sample comprised PBMCs. Every receptor here comes from a girl aged 10 to 17 in good health and CMV-seropositive.

The J gene is TRBJ1-4, the V gene TRBV30, with 7 bases matching TRBD1. V lost 1 base, J lost 5 bases, and 7 bases stayed unmatched. Germline-derived CDR1 and CDR2 are GTSNPN and SVGIG (reference sequence). This CDR3 contains 15 residues. This CDR3 is CAWSARQGANEKLFF. The CDR3 DNA reads as TGTGCCTGGAGTGCAAGACAGGGAGCGAATGAAAAACTGTTTTTT.

V usage is TRBV4-3 and J usage is TRBJ1-4; D gene ambiguous. Per the germline V gene, CDR1 is LGHNA and CDR2 is YSLEER. The germline V and J ends were trimmed by 2 bases and 6 bases, with 13 bases remaining between them. CDR3 length: 15 residues. CDR3 coding DNA: TGCGCCAGCAGCCAATCGTTCGCAGTTGATGAAAAACTGTTTTTT. Translation gives CASSQSFAVDEKLFF.

The chain employs TRBV11-2 and TRBJ2-5; TRBD2 agrees at 8 bases. CDR3 length: 15 residues. Germline CDR1 reads SGHAT; CDR2 reads FQNNGV. V lost 5 bases to trimming and J lost 1 base; unmatched junction nucleotides: 6. The CDR3 loop reads CASSPLAGPQETQYF. The CDR3 region has the DNA TGTGCCAGCAGCCCCCTAGCGGGCCCCCAAGAGACCCAGTACTTC.

The chain has TRBV7-2 and TRBJ1-1, with D hard to call. The CDR3 is made up of 15 amino acids. CDR1 is SGHTA, CDR2 FQGNSA, per germline. V was trimmed by 5 bases and J by 4 bases, leaving 17 bases between them. In DNA form, the CDR3 reads TGTGCCAGCAGCGGTATGGACCCGGCGGGCACTGAAGCTTTCTTT. It encodes CASSGMDPAGTEAFF.

The V gene is TRBV7-9, the J gene TRBJ1-2; 7 nucleotides agree with TRBD1. The J segment lost 8 bases and the V segment lost 3 bases, leaving 12 bases of the junction unmatched. The CDR3 length is 15 residues. Germline CDR1 and CDR2: SEHNR and FQNEAQ (reference sequence). CDR3 bases: TGTGCCAGCAGCTTTATTGGGCGGCAGGGGGAAGGCTACACCTTC. It yields the protein CASSFIGRQGEGYTF.

In this sample, this clone turned up once. This chain joins TRBV5-6 and TRBJ1-6, with 7 bases that match TRBD1. The length of the CDR3 is 17 residues. The ends lost 0 bases at V and 10 bases at J; junction bases unmatched: 13. The germline V gene has CDR1 SGHDT and CDR2 YYEEEE. The CDR3: CASSLAGGGQKKSPLHF. The CDR3 DNA is TGTGCCAGCAGCTTGGCGGGTGGGGGACAGAAGAAATCACCCCTCCACTTT.

V gene TRBV25-1 combines with J gene TRBJ2-7, with D possibly TRBD2 on 6 matching bases. This CDR3 has 17 amino acids. Germline CDR1 and CDR2: MGHDK and SYGVNS. Trimming took 1 base from V and 3 from J, leaving 19 bases between them. CDR3 nucleotides: TGTGCCAGCAGTGAATCCCCTCCGGAGGGGTCTGGCTACGAGCAGTACTTC. Protein: CASSESPPEGSGYEQYF.

This sequence joins TRBV10-3 and TRBJ2-1, with 7 bases that match TRBD1. Germline CDR1 reads ENHRY; CDR2 reads SYGVKD. The J segment lost 9 bases and the V segment lost 8 bases, leaving 10 bases of the junction unmatched. This CDR3 has 13 amino acids. For the CDR3, the DNA is TGTGCCATCTTTGCAGGGGGACCCGGTGAGCAGTTCTTC. It translates to CAIFAGGPGEQFF.

The gene calls are TRBV4-3 and TRBJ1-3; 9 nucleotides align to TRBD1. Germline lookup yields CDR1 LGHNA and CDR2 YSLEER. The CDR3 has 16 amino acids. The J segment lost 4 bases and the V segment lost 4 bases, leaving 8 bases of the junction unmatched. The CDR3 reads CASSLAGTGYGNTIYF. As DNA, the CDR3 is TGCGCCAGCAGCCTAGCCGGGACAGGGTACGGAAACACCATATATTTT.

This clone came up once. J is TRBJ2-3 and V is TRBV6-1; D may be TRBD2 (6 bases). V was cut by 4 bases and J by 1 base, with 12 bases left in between. The CDR3 has 15 amino acids. Germline V gene sequence: CDR1 MNHNS, CDR2 SASEGT. The CDR3 region is CASSGRWRGTDTQYF. For the CDR3, the DNA is TGTGCCAGCAGTGGTCGGTGGAGGGGCACAGATACGCAGTATTTT.

This clone was seen a handful of times. The chain carries TRBV28 and TRBJ2-1; TRBD2 matches 11 bases. The CDR3 loop spans 14 amino acids. Losses at the gene ends were 7 bases for V and 4 bases for J; bases not matched to a gene: 3. In germline, CDR1 is MDHEN, CDR2 SYDVKM. CDR3 sequence reads: CASIWTSGYNEQFF. DNA of the CDR3: TGTGCCAGCATCTGGACTAGCGGGTACAATGAGCAGTTCTTC.

The chain couples TRBV6-6 to TRBJ1-5, with a weak D call TRBD1 (6 bases). Trimming took 3 bases from V and 7 from J, leaving 13 bases between them. Germline loops: CDR1 MNHNY, CDR2 SVGAGI (reference sequence). The CDR3 has 14 amino acids. The CDR3 DNA is TGTGCCAGCAGTTATCGGGGGCGGGAGCAGCCCCAGCATTTT. It specifies CASSYRGREQPQHF.

The chain joins TRBV10-3 to TRBJ2-5, with TRBD1 matching over 8 bases. J gave up 5 bases and V 6 bases, and 8 bases lay outside the gene matches. The CDR3 is 14 amino acids. Per germline, CDR1 ENHRY and CDR2 SYGVKD. The chain's CDR3 is CAIRGDRSSETQYF. The CDR3 region has the DNA TGTGCCATCAGGGGGGACAGGTCTTCGGAGACCCAGTACTTC.

V and J are TRBV5-8 and TRBJ1-2; weak D call: TRBD1 (5 bases). This CDR3 is 15 amino acids long. Germline V gives CDR1 SGHTS, CDR2 YDEGEE. Trimming took off 4 bases at V and 3 bases at J, with 16 bases between the two ends. CDR3 amino acids: CASSPAAGTYYGYTF. The CDR3 nucleotides are TGTGCCAGCAGCCCGGCTGCGGGGACCTACTATGGCTACACCTTC.

The chain joins TRBV10-1 to TRBJ1-1; D not resolved. Per the germline V gene, CDR1 is WNHNN and CDR2 is SYGVQD (reference sequence). The CDR3 extends over 14 amino acids. The germline V and J ends were trimmed by 3 bases and 0 bases, with 8 bases remaining between them. The CDR3: CASSEYGLNTEAFF. CDR3 DNA sequence: TGCGCCAGCAGTGAATATGGCCTGAACACTGAAGCTTTCTTT.